This entry lists 25 T cell receptor beta chains sequenced from one sample in a study of OX40 agonist ivuxolimab in advanced cancers. The assay was immunoSEQ multiplex PCR, and TCRdb's table has in-frame clones only and misses some. This sample has tens of thousands of clones, with approximately 86% found just once. Sample: CD4+ or CD8+ T cells sorted from blood, taken in a trial of the OX40 agonist ivuxolimab. These receptors all stem from an adult with an advanced solid tumor such as melanoma, head and neck, liver or kidney cancer.

The V and J genes are TRBV5-4 and TRBJ2-3; 7 positions match TRBD1. The CDR3 totals 13 residues. V trimming: 3 bases; J trimming: 4 bases; junction bases outside the gene matches: 2. Germline CDR1 and CDR2: SGHNT and YYREEE (reference sequence). The CDR3, as DNA: TGTGCCAGCAGCTCACAGGGGCCAGATACGCAGTATTTT. Its protein product is CASSSQGPDTQYF.

This clone was counted a single time. This chain joins TRBV9 and TRBJ2-7, with no clear D. Looked up from germline, CDR1 is SGDLS and CDR2 is YYNGEE. There are 15 residues in the CDR3. Trimming shortened V by 0 bases and J by 2 bases, and 12 bases separated the two germline ends. CDR3: CASSVGGQRAYEQYF. The CDR3, as DNA: TGTGCCAGCAGCGTAGGAGGCCAGAGAGCCTACGAGCAGTACTTC.

The chain employs TRBV4-1 and TRBJ1-5; D gene ambiguous. The CDR3 covers 15 residues. The V gene lost 2 bases and the J gene lost 5 bases, with 13 bases spanning the gap. CDR1 and CDR2 from the germline V gene are MGHRA and YSYEKL. This CDR3 is CASSQFGEGDQPQHF. The CDR3 DNA follows: TGCGCCAGCAGCCAATTCGGAGAGGGTGATCAGCCCCAGCATTTT.

This clone was counted a few times. The chain is built from TRBV7-2 and TRBJ2-7, with no clear D. Germline V lookup: CDR1 SGHTA, CDR2 FQGNSA. The germline V and J ends were trimmed by 4 bases and 3 bases, with 10 bases remaining between them. The length of the CDR3 is 13 residues. This chain's CDR3 is CASSSRHSYEQYV. Written as DNA, the CDR3 is TGTGCCAGCAGCTCGAGACACAGCTACGAGCAGTACGTC.

The chain employs TRBV28 and TRBJ2-7; no clear D gene. Germline V gives CDR1 MDHEN, CDR2 SYDVKM. With 3 bases removed from V and 6 bases from J, the gap between germline ends came to 12 bases. CDR3 length: 13 residues. This CDR3 reads CASSFLIGLEQYV. The CDR3 coding sequence is TGTGCCAGCAGTTTTCTCATAGGGCTCGAGCAGTACGTC.

This chain connects TRBV9 to TRBJ2-7, with a possible D match to TRBD1 (6 bases). Trimming cost V 0 bases and J 1 base, with 11 bases left between them. The CDR3 runs to 15 residues. CDR1 and CDR2 (germline): SGDLS, YYNGEE. The CDR3 sequence: CASSVGTGQSYEQYF. The CDR3 nucleotides read TGTGCCAGCAGCGTAGGCACAGGGCAGTCCTACGAGCAGTACTTC. The full variable domain, its missing parts supplied by reference TRBV9 and TRBJ2-7, is DSGVTQTPKHLITATGQRVTLRCSPRSGDLSVYWYQQSLDQGLQFLIQYYNGEERAKGNILERFSAQQFPDLHSELNLSSLELGDSALYFCASSVGTGQSYEQYFGPGTRLTVT.

In its sample, this clone was seen once. This chain joins TRBV2 and TRBJ1-1; 7 bases align to TRBD1. In germline, CDR1 is SNHLY, CDR2 FYNNEI. The CDR3 loop spans 14 amino acids. V was clipped by 7 bases and J by 0 bases; unmatched bases: 5. This CDR3 is CASKATGMNTEAFF. The CDR3 DNA reads as TGTGCCAGCAAGGCGACAGGGATGAACACTGAAGCTTTCTTT.

The chain recombines TRBV28 with TRBJ1-4; 9 positions agree with TRBD1. CDR1 is MDHEN and CDR2 is SYDVKM in the germline V gene. The CDR3 length is 16 residues. V lost 6 bases to trimming and J lost 4 bases; unmatched junction nucleotides: 9. The CDR3 DNA sequence: TGTGCCAGCAGCGTGGACAGGGGTCGCCTTAATGAAAAACTGTTTTTT. It yields the protein CASSVDRGRLNEKLFF.

The chain joins TRBV6-6 to TRBJ2-5; 13 nucleotides agree with TRBD2. This CDR3 has 15 amino acids. Unmatched junction bases numbered 3, after V lost 6 bases and J lost 2 bases. Looked up from germline, CDR1 is MNHNY and CDR2 is SVGAGI (reference sequence). CDR3 sequence reads: CASRGLAGYQETQYF. The CDR3 coding sequence is TGTGCCAGCAGGGGACTAGCGGGGTATCAAGAGACCCAGTACTTC.

J is TRBJ1-1 and V is TRBV27; D might be TRBD1 (5 bases). Germline assignment: CDR1 MNHEY and CDR2 SMNVEV (reference sequence). CDR3 length equals 14 residues. V was shortened by 4 bases and J by 1 base, with 10 bases between the two germline ends. The CDR3 loop is CASSSGVRNTEAFF. CDR3 bases: TGTGCCAGCAGTTCGGGGGTTCGGAACACTGAAGCTTTCTTT.

This clone has only a few counts. The chain couples TRBV5-8 to TRBJ1-5; D unresolved. Trimming left V 0 bases short and J 6 bases short, with 1 base between. Germline V gene sequence: CDR1 SGHTS, CDR2 YDEGEE. The CDR3 is 11 amino acids. CDR3 nucleotide sequence: TGTGCCAGCAGCTTGGTTCAGCCCCAGCATTTT. It codes for CASSLVQPQHF.

The rearrangement links TRBV27 to TRBJ2-1; 11 nucleotides align to TRBD2. The CDR3 spans 15 residues. V gave up 6 bases and J gave up 10 bases; unmatched junction bases: 11. Germline loops: CDR1 MNHEY, CDR2 SMNVEV (reference sequence). Here the CDR3 reads CASRSRIASGGEQFF. The CDR3 DNA reads as TGTGCCAGCAGGTCCCGCATCGCTAGCGGGGGGGAGCAGTTCTTC.

This clone appeared a single time. V and J are TRBV7-9 and TRBJ1-1; D call uncertain. Per the germline V gene, CDR1 is SEHNR and CDR2 is FQNEAQ (reference sequence). V was shortened by 6 bases and J by 0 bases, with 14 bases between the two germline ends. This CDR3 contains 15 residues. In DNA form, the CDR3 reads TGTGCCAGCAGACCCTCACAGCCTTTGAACACTGAAGCTTTCTTT. This translates into CASRPSQPLNTEAFF. Looking up the rest from reference TRBV7-9 and TRBJ1-1 gives the full variable domain: DTGVSQNPRHKITKRGQNVTFRCDPISEHNRLYWYRQTLGQGPEFLTYFQNEAQLEKSRLLSDRFSAERPKGSFSTLEIQRTEQGDSAMYLCASRPSQPLNTEAFFGQGTRLTVV.

V gene TRBV30 combines with J gene TRBJ1-5, with 8 bases matching TRBD1. The germline V gene has CDR1 GTSNPN and CDR2 SVGIG (reference sequence). V shed 3 bases, J shed 6 bases, and the junction held 1 base outside the gene matches. The CDR3 is 12 residues long. CDR3 sequence: CAWRQGGQPQHF. The CDR3 region has the DNA TGTGCCTGGAGACAGGGGGGTCAGCCCCAGCATTTT.

V and J are TRBV2 and TRBJ1-3, with D uncertain. This CDR3 is built from 11 residues. CDR1 is SNHLY and CDR2 is FYNNEI in the germline V gene. Between the trimmed V and J ends, which lost 8 bases and 4 bases, there was a span of 6 bases. CDR3 region: CASLGGNTIYF. DNA of the CDR3: TGTGCCAGCCTGGGGGGAAACACCATATATTTT.

The rearrangement links TRBV11-3 to TRBJ1-1; 8 positions match TRBD1. V shed 3 bases and J 1 base; nucleotides not matched to a gene: 1. Germline values: CDR1 SGHNT, CDR2 YENEEA. The CDR3 loop spans 14 amino acids. CDR3 residues: CASSLTGANTEAFF. CDR3 DNA sequence: TGTGCCAGCAGCTTGACAGGGGCGAACACTGAAGCTTTCTTT.

V and J are TRBV27 and TRBJ2-1; 14 bases are a match to TRBD2. V gave up 5 bases and J gave up 6 bases; unmatched junction bases: 3. This CDR3 contains 15 residues. CDR1 MNHEY and CDR2 SMNVEV come from the germline V gene (reference sequence). The CDR3 protein is CASSLTSGGGNEQFF. The CDR3 coding sequence is TGTGCCAGCAGTCTGACTAGCGGGGGGGGCAATGAGCAGTTCTTC.

The chain carries TRBV2 and TRBJ2-1, with 9 bases fitting TRBD2. V shed 5 bases and J 4 bases; nucleotides not matched to a gene: 6. This CDR3 has 15 amino acids. CDR1 is SNHLY and CDR2 is FYNNEI in the germline V gene. CDR3 nucleotides: TGTGCCAGCAGTCCCGGGACTAGCCGTTACAATGAGCAGTTCTTC. Its translation is CASSPGTSRYNEQFF.

V and J are TRBV6-5 and TRBJ1-1; D not resolved. Germline V gene lookup returns CDR1 MNHEY and CDR2 SVGAGI. The CDR3 contains 15 residues. V lost 6 bases to trimming and J lost 4 bases, with 18 bases between them. The CDR3 spells CASRSTGSSSTEAFF. The CDR3 DNA reads as TGTGCCAGCAGATCGACCGGGTCTTCCTCCACTGAAGCTTTCTTT.

This chain uses TRBV4-1 with TRBJ2-2, with D possibly called TRBD1 or TRBD2 (5 bases each). The germline V gene encodes CDR1 MGHRA and CDR2 YSYEKL. The CDR3 length is 17 residues. With 8 bases removed from V and 6 bases from J, the gap between germline ends came to 25 bases. In DNA form, the CDR3 reads TGCGCCAGCCTCCAGACATTCGGGAAAAAGGGGTCCGGGGAGCTGTTTTTT. Translated: CASLQTFGKKGSGELFF.

The chain has TRBV4-3 and TRBJ1-1, with 10 bases lining up with TRBD1. V was pared by 0 bases and J by 8 bases, with 6 bases of the junction left unmatched. This CDR3 spans 15 amino acids. Germline values: CDR1 LGHNA, CDR2 YSLEER. The CDR3 sequence: CASSQDAGTGAEAFF. CDR3 DNA: TGCGCCAGCAGCCAAGACGCCGGGACAGGGGCCGAAGCTTTCTTT.

The chain recombines TRBV6-1 with TRBJ2-5; D call uncertain. V gave up 8 bases and J gave up 3 bases, with 19 bases separating them. This CDR3 spans 15 amino acids. Per the germline V gene, CDR1 is MNHNS and CDR2 is SASEGT. The CDR3 DNA is TGTGCCAGCCGAAAAACTGTCGGAAAAAAAGAGACCCAGTACTTC. Protein sequence: CASRKTVGKKETQYF.

The V call is TRBV7-7, the J call TRBJ2-7; 7 bases align to TRBD1. V lost 5 bases and J lost 3; bases outside the gene matches: 7. The V gene's germline CDR1 is SSHAT and CDR2 FNYEAQ (reference sequence). The CDR3 is made up of 14 amino acids. CDR3 DNA sequence: TGTGCCAGCAGCGTCGGGACAGCAGACTACGAGCAGTACTTC. It specifies CASSVGTADYEQYF.

The rearrangement joins TRBV11-2 to TRBJ1-5; no reliable D call. Germline V lookup: CDR1 SGHAT, CDR2 FQNNGV. The CDR3 sequence is 16 residues long. Trimming removed 1 base from V and 0 bases from J, with 10 bases in between. For the CDR3, the DNA is TGTGCCAGCAGCTTAGGACAAGAATATAGCAATCAGCCCCAGCATTTT. Translation: CASSLGQEYSNQPQHF.

The chain is built from TRBV4-1 and TRBJ1-5, with D tentatively TRBD1 (5 bases). This CDR3 spans 14 amino acids. Germline CDR1 MGHRA, CDR2 YSYEKL. V was trimmed by 1 base and J by 4 bases, leaving 8 bases between them. DNA of the CDR3: TGCGCCAGCAGCCAAGTGGCAGGGAATCAGCCCCAGCATTTT. Translation: CASSQVAGNQPQHF.